These T cell receptor beta chains were read from a single sample in a study of T cells in Graves' hyperthyroidism and ophthalmopathy. TCRdb re-derived calls from the multiplex PCR reads in MiXCR, one entry per CDR3 protein. The sample records 600,000 or so distinct CDR3 sequences, around 42% being singletons. Material for sequencing was peripheral blood or thyroid tissue (not recorded which). These receptors all stem from a woman in her late teens or twenties with Graves' hyperthyroidism. CDR3s leave out the opening cysteine and the closing phenylalanine or tryptophan. Size values are once, few and many counts, or a class for expanded clones, and some rows have none.

clone_size	v_call	j_call	cdr3_aa
many	TRBV29-1	TRBJ1-5	SVAVSNQPQH
few	TRBV20-1	TRBJ1-2	SAAVRAAHT
-	TRBV15	TRBJ1-5	ATSREGGTDSNQPQH
-	TRBV10-3	TRBJ2-2	ATKSGGQTGELF
few	TRBV14	TRBJ2-7	ASSHYRSYEQY
-	TRBV25-1	TRBJ1-2	ASRRVADYGYT
-	TRBV25-1	TRBJ1-6	ASSPQDGSPLH
-	TRBV29-1	TRBJ2-7	SVGSGSGDREQY
-	TRBV20-1	TRBJ1-1	SARDPGQGMDTEAF
-	TRBV19	TRBJ1-4	ASSHSNEKLF
many	TRBV15	TRBJ2-7	ATSRGSGQGGYEQY
-	TRBV20-1	TRBJ1-1	SARDPSGQGTTEAF
many	TRBV19	TRBJ1-1	ASRFSGQGTEAF
-	TRBV10-2	TRBJ1-1	ASSQPSQMNTEAF
-	TRBV20-1	TRBJ1-2	SARDFQSGYT
-	TRBV2	TRBJ1-2	ASSLGSTGYGYT
-	TRBV5-1	TRBJ2-6	ASSLLADGANVLT
-	TRBV14	TRBJ1-5	ASSQSGGRGNQPQH
-	TRBV7-3	TRBJ2-5	ASSVGTSEKETQY
-	TRBV29-1	TRBJ2-5	SVRDRETQY
-	TRBV7-9	TRBJ1-2	ASRRGTTYGYT
-	TRBV29-1	TRBJ1-1	SERANTEAF
many	TRBV7-2	TRBJ2-2	ASSLDGVNTGELF
-	TRBV7-3	TRBJ1-1	ASSPDRGSF
-	TRBV2	TRBJ1-3	ASNLHDSGNTIY
many	TRBV2	TRBJ2-7	ASVAGGYEQY
-	TRBV7-2	TRBJ1-4	ASRDRALLSEKLF
-	TRBV5-1	TRBJ2-2	ASSLGLAGGGTGELF
-	TRBV29-1	TRBJ1-2	SVGPSNGYT